The clone carrying this T cell receptor (beta chain) was seen more than once but under ten times. V lost 3 bases to trimming and J lost 5 bases; unmatched junction nucleotides: 2. Germline V gene lookup returns CDR1 ENHRY and CDR2 SYGVKD. This CDR3 comprises 14 residues. This sample was included in a study of OX40 agonist ivuxolimab in advanced cancers. Here immunoSEQ multiplex PCR was the method, and the copy in TCRdb shows in-frame clones only, minus some. The sample has 100,000 or so clones, about 90% seen once. Source: CD4+ or CD8+ T cells sorted from blood, taken in a trial of the OX40 agonist ivuxolimab. V is TRBV10-3 and J is TRBJ1-5; the match to TRBD1 covers 9 bases. The clonotype comes from an adult with an advanced solid tumor such as melanoma, head and neck, liver or kidney cancer. The CDR3 protein is CAISEGQGYQPQHF. The CDR3, as DNA: TGTGCCATCAGTGAAGGACAGGGGTATCAGCCCCAGCATTTT.